This TCR beta chain appears in the sequencing data of a study of a mutant IDH1 vaccine in newly diagnosed glioma (dated by TCRdb to 2020 to 2022). About the investigation overall: In the chemotherapy-containing groups, vaccination started alongside temozolomide cycles, whereas in patients who had radiotherapy alone it started 4-6 weeks after radiotherapy. Of the approximately 35 treated patients, approximately 62% were male and approximately 40% were female, and a mean age of approximately 40 years was recorded. Prior to enrollment, patients had been given standard therapy consisting of radiotherapy alone, temozolomide alone, or radiochemotherapy with temozolomide, with the combination given to most patients. The week-35 safety follow-up took place at visit V12, and the week-47 end of study took place at visit V13. Peripheral blood was drawn at six visits: V03 (baseline), V05, V07, V10, V12 and V13. Longitudinal TCRB deep sequencing was performed for roughly 27 treated patients wherever samples were available for exploratory analyses. General findings and caveats noted by the study authors: It was noted by the authors that analyses of patient blood samples could not be reproduced owing to sample limitations. Pseudoprogression appeared unrelated to alterations in the top peripheral T cell clonotypes detected by TCRB sequencing. PBMC samples for TCRB deep sequencing were selected based on availability. Immune responses induced by the vaccine were seen in approximately 93% of patients across multiple MHC alleles.

The protocol used for the library was the immunoSEQ multiplex PCR assay. The hsTCRB Kit was used according to the manufacturer's protocol to amplify rearranged TCR beta chain sequences. TCRB libraries were sequenced on an Illumina MiSeq. Turning to the authors' computational methods: The proprietary platform of the kit vendor was used for demultiplexing, trimming and gene mapping. TCRdb holds this immuneACCESS table with in-frame rearrangements only. Some clones are missing; in checked studies, unresolved V genes explain under half, and the rest has no known cause. The DNA was the basis for D and trimming; V, J and clone size are from that table. The sample table holds over 50,000 clones, of which more than 75% were seen once. The top ten clones comprise less than 5.5% of the sample. This clone has more than one count but fewer than ten. This receptor's antigen is unknown. Base qualities are not recorded, but no much larger clone differs from it by a single base.

The junction carries 13 bases between V and J, which are trimmed by 0 bases and 4 bases respectively. Based on the germline V gene (reference sequence), the CDR1 and CDR2 sequences are GTSNPN and SVGIG. The CDR3 holds 15 amino acids from the cysteine to the phenylalanine. Kept here is only the CDR3 DNA, which spans 45 bases and is read in frame from base 1. What the time point label conveys for this sample: week 47, end of study. Each vaccine dose was 300 ug of a 20-mer mutant IDH1 peptide in Montanide, given subcutaneously with topical imiquimod. Across visits V03 through V10, patients got a total of eight vaccinations, given in weeks 1, 3, 5, 7, 11, 15, 19 and 23. Donors had newly diagnosed WHO grade 3 or 4 IDH1-mutant astrocytomas with loss of nuclear ATRX. The samples were drawn from NOA16, a multicentre, single-arm, open-label phase I trial in Germany that tested a mutant IDH1 peptide vaccine in humans for the first time. Genomic DNA for TCRB sequencing was extracted from EDTA blood using the DNeasy Blood and Tissue Kit.

This receptor was taken from a middle-aged woman with glioma. Some clones in this sample may be carry-over from other donors' samples. The V and J genes are TRBV30 and TRBJ1-5, with the D gene not confidently named. The sequences come from PBMCs, collected from a glioma patient whose treatment included an IDH1 peptide vaccine. Here is the DNA: TGTGCCTGGAGTGTAGGAGGGTCGACTAATCAGCCCCAGCATTTT. The translation is CAWSVGGSTNQPQHF.